The 15 T cell receptor beta chains reported below all come from one sample, sequenced in a study of blood T cell repertoires in COVID-19. Assay: immunoSEQ multiplex PCR; the TCRdb copy retains only in-frame clones and omits some. The table records some 200,000 clones, roughly 90% of them present only once. The specimen was PBMCs or T cells enriched from blood (not recorded which). All receptors derive from a woman younger than 35 who had recovered from COVID-19.

The chain joins TRBV9 to TRBJ1-2, with a tentative D call TRBD1 (6 bases). The germline CDR1 and CDR2 sequences are SGDLS and YYNGEE. There are 15 residues in the CDR3. Trimming took off 0 bases at V and 3 bases at J, with 12 bases between the two ends. CDR3 coding DNA: TGTGCCAGCAGCGTAGGTTCCCAGGGGTACTATGGCTACACCTTC. Translation: CASSVGSQGYYGYTF.

This clone was detected only a few times. The J gene is TRBJ1-2, the V gene TRBV9, with 7 bases that match TRBD1. The CDR3 loop spans 15 amino acids. The J segment lost 5 bases and the V segment lost 4 bases, leaving 11 bases of the junction unmatched. CDR1 SGDLS and CDR2 YYNGEE come from the germline V gene. CDR3 in DNA: TGTGCCAGCAGCCCCGACCAGGGACAGTTATATGGCTACACCTTC. Translating it yields CASSPDQGQLYGYTF.

The V gene is TRBV10-3, the J gene TRBJ1-5, with D possibly being TRBD1 (6 bases). CDR3 length equals 13 residues. Trimming shortened V by 6 bases and J by 4 bases, and 10 bases separated the two germline ends. From germline, CDR1 is ENHRY and CDR2 SYGVKD. CDR3 sequence (DNA): TGTGCCATCAGGGCAGGGGAAAATCAGCCCCAGCATTTT. Translating it yields CAIRAGENQPQHF.

V usage is TRBV28 and J usage is TRBJ1-1; 7 bases align to TRBD1. This CDR3 has 15 residues. Per the germline V gene, CDR1 is MDHEN and CDR2 is SYDVKM. Trimming took 5 bases from V and 0 from J; bases not matched to a gene: 6. This chain's CDR3 is CASSHVTGMNTEAFF. CDR3 in DNA: TGTGCCAGCAGTCATGTGACAGGGATGAACACTGAAGCTTTCTTT.

This chain joins TRBV5-1 and TRBJ1-1; D might be TRBD1 (6 bases). The CDR3 runs 14 residues. V lost 1 base to trimming and J lost 6 bases, with 13 bases between them. Germline CDR1 reads SGHRS; CDR2 reads YFSETQ. CDR3 nucleotides: TGCGCCAGCAGCTTGAGGGGGTCCAGCCCTGAAGCTTTCTTT. Encoded protein: CASSLRGSSPEAFF.

The chain carries TRBV9 and TRBJ1-1; D unresolved. Trimming took 0 bases from V and 7 from J, leaving 7 bases between them. CDR1 is SGDLS and CDR2 is YYNGEE in the germline V gene. The CDR3 length is 12 residues. The CDR3 DNA sequence: TGTGCCAGCAGCGTAGATCCAGGTGAAGCTTTCTTT. It yields the protein CASSVDPGEAFF. The variable domain in full, completed from reference TRBV9 and TRBJ1-1, reads DSGVTQTPKHLITATGQRVTLRCSPRSGDLSVYWYQQSLDQGLQFLIQYYNGEERAKGNILERFSAQQFPDLHSELNLSSLELGDSALYFCASSVDPGEAFFGQGTRLTVV.

The rearrangement uses TRBV11-2 and TRBJ1-2, with D possibly matching TRBD1 (6 bases). This CDR3 is 16 amino acids long. The ends were cut back, 5 bases at V and 4 bases at J, with 20 bases in the middle. CDR1 is SGHAT and CDR2 is FQNNGV in the germline V gene. The chain's CDR3 is CASSLGARYQGYGYTF. The CDR3 nucleotides read TGTGCCAGCAGCCTGGGGGCGAGGTATCAGGGCTATGGCTACACCTTC.

This clone has only one observation. The chain has TRBV11-2 and TRBJ2-3; TRBD1 might be the D (6 bases). Germline CDR1 SGHAT, CDR2 FQNNGV. CDR3 length: 12 amino acids. V lost 1 base to trimming and J lost 14 bases, with 13 bases between them. The CDR3 coding sequence is TGTGCCAGCAGCTTAGGGTCAGGGGAATGGTATTTT. This encodes CASSLGSGEWYF.

This clone was recorded once. The chain joins TRBV29-1 to TRBJ2-1; 12 bases map to TRBD1. This CDR3 has 15 residues. In germline, CDR1 is SQVTM, CDR2 ANQGSEA. With 4 bases clipped from V and 5 bases from J, the junction kept 6 bases outside the gene matches. The CDR3 DNA reads TGCAGCGTTGCAGGGACAGGGGGCATCAACAATGAGCAGTTCTTC. Translation gives CSVAGTGGINNEQFF.

The rearrangement joins TRBV6-5 to TRBJ2-7, with TRBD2 identical over 12 bases. The V gene's germline CDR1 is MNHEY and CDR2 SVGAGI. This CDR3 has 15 amino acids. J lost 2 bases, V lost 5 bases, and 4 bases had no gene match. The CDR3 bases are TGTGCCAGCAGTACCCGGACTAGCGGGACCTACGAGCAGTACTTC. It yields the protein CASSTRTSGTYEQYF.

This chain links TRBV6-1 with TRBJ1-2; 9 nucleotides line up with TRBD1. V was clipped by 3 bases and J by 5 bases; unmatched bases: 7. The CDR3 loop spans 15 amino acids. Germline V lookup: CDR1 MNHNS, CDR2 SASEGT. The CDR3 region is CASSDSTGGWYGYTF. In DNA form, the CDR3 reads TGTGCCAGCAGTGACAGCACAGGGGGCTGGTATGGCTACACCTTC.

The chain recombines TRBV7-9 with TRBJ1-4; tentatively, D is TRBD1 (5 bases). Per the germline V gene, CDR1 is SEHNR and CDR2 is FQNEAQ (reference sequence). Trimming removed 1 base from V and 4 bases from J, with 16 bases in between. The CDR3 loop spans 17 amino acids. CDR3 in amino acids: CASSLGTGQDFNEKLFF. CDR3 DNA sequence: TGTGCCAGCAGCTTAGGCACAGGACAAGACTTTAATGAAAAACTGTTTTTT.

This clone was seen once. The chain employs TRBV4-1 and TRBJ1-2; D is unclear. Trimming took off 0 bases at V and 0 bases at J, with 8 bases between the two ends. The V gene's germline CDR1 is MGHRA and CDR2 YSYEKL. The CDR3 totals 15 residues. CDR3 amino acids: CASSQDPGSNYGYTF. DNA for the CDR3: TGCGCCAGCAGCCAAGATCCCGGGTCTAACTATGGCTACACCTTC.

This chain links TRBV29-1 with TRBJ2-2; D gene uncertain. Per the germline V gene, CDR1 is SQVTM and CDR2 is ANQGSEA. V shed 5 bases and J shed 6 bases, with 4 bases lying between them. The CDR3 is made up of 10 amino acids. The CDR3: CSVRAGELFF. In nucleotides, the CDR3 is TGCAGCGTTCGGGCCGGGGAGCTGTTTTTT.

V gene TRBV5-1 combines with J gene TRBJ1-2; TRBD1 agrees at 8 bases. J gave up 4 bases and V 0 bases, and 5 bases lay outside the gene matches. There are 15 residues in the CDR3. Germline V gene data show CDR1 as SGHRS and CDR2 as YFSETQ. This CDR3 is CASSLALTGGYGYTF. In nucleotides, the CDR3 is TGCGCCAGCAGCTTGGCCCTAACAGGGGGCTATGGCTACACCTTC.